Reported below is one TCR beta chain. Its cognate antigen is unknown. The whole isolated RNA underwent reverse transcription, so sequencing captured expressed TCRB transcripts. TCRdb's table, derived via immunoSEQ multiplex PCR, lists solely in-frame clones and lacks some. Of under 300,000 clones listed, roughly a tenth are singletons. This sample stems from a study of beta chain features in type 1 diabetes. One heparinised draw of blood, averaging about 116 mL, came from each donor. Study findings and constraints: Shorter TCRB CDR3s, moderately but significantly so, marked every one of the four CD4+ subsets in Type 1 diabetes patients. At VDJ recombination sites, type 1 diabetes patients had fewer insertions and more deleted nucleotides.

Sequencing was done on a sample of naive CD4+ T cells from blood. The receptor comes from a man under 40 with type 1 diabetes.

Written as DNA, the CDR3 is TGCGCCAGCAGCCGGTCCGGGACAGGGCTCACCGGGGAGCTGTTTTTT. This sequence encodes CASSRSGTGLTGELFF. The V gene is TRBV4-1, the J gene TRBJ2-2; TRBD1 matches at 9 bases. The J segment lost 4 bases and the V segment lost 4 bases, leaving 7 bases of the junction unmatched. Germline values: CDR1 MGHRA, CDR2 YSYEKL. The length of the CDR3 is 16 residues.